This T cell receptor beta chain was identified during a study of beta chain features in type 1 diabetes. Overall study context: In age, gender and cell yields, patients were similar to healthy donors.

The CDR3 contains 12 residues. The germline V gene encodes CDR1 SGHVS and CDR2 FQNEAQ. V lost 1 base to trimming and J lost 4 bases, with 4 bases between them. Overall study results and limits: Type 1 diabetes patients had TCRB CDR3s that were shorter (moderately but significantly so) in all four CD4+ subsets. Sequencing the cDNA could make cells with high TCR expression show up more than they should.

The table lists this clone with a few counts. Antigen: not known. Other DNA sequences of this sample code for an identical CDR3. In total, each donor contributed a single heparinised blood draw that averaged about 120 mL. Sequenced material consisted of expressed TCRB transcripts (all of the isolated RNA was reverse transcribed). Sequenced by immunoSEQ multiplex PCR; TCRdb stores in-frame clones only, minus some. The sample includes some 370,000 clones, 9.6% seen only once; the top ten take about 0.6%. The source material was central memory CD4+ T cells from blood. The receptor's source is a man aged 25 to 45 with type 1 diabetes. The V gene is TRBV7-8, the J gene TRBJ2-5; no firm D call. The CDR3 reads CASSLGRETQYF. The CDR3 bases are TGTGCCAGCAGCTTAGGCCGAGAGACCCAGTACTTC.